This T cell receptor beta chain appears in the sequencing data of a study of shared clonotypes between healthy human individuals. The V segment lost 2 bases and the J segment 5 bases; nucleotides outside the gene matches: 8. Germline V gene lookup returns CDR1 KGHSH and CDR2 LQKENI. This CDR3 has 16 amino acids. Libraries were prepared by immunoSEQ multiplex PCR; TCRdb keeps only in-frame clonotypes and omits some of them. The sample has more than 2 million clones, 90% to 96% seen once; the top ten hold around 0.13%. Source material: naive CD4+ T cells sorted from blood. As for subset: CD45RA+ positively selected. The rearrangement joins TRBV18 to TRBJ2-5; 10 bases fit TRBD1. The TCR comes from a man aged 18 to 29 in good health. In nucleotides, the CDR3 is TGTGCCAGCTCACCAAATAGACAGGGGGCCGGTGAGACCCAGTACTTC. Residues: CASSPNRQGAGETQYF.